This T cell receptor beta chain appears in the sequencing data of a study of blood T cell repertoires in COVID-19. Turning to the study itself: COVID-19 samples collected from the United States, Italy and Spain covered acute and convalescent phases. The cDNA or gDNA used as material had been derived from T cells, B-cell-depleted T cells, or PBMCs.

Recruitment covered 25 or so US areas and drew participants whose ages spanned about 18 to 90 years. A note on this clone: One junction end disagrees with the germline gene, perhaps due to a read error.

The CDR3 totals 14 residues. Germline lookup yields CDR1 KGHSH and CDR2 LQKENI. Source study methods: Cell counts per sample came from amplifying reference gene primers. Produced via immunoSEQ multiplex PCR; TCRdb's table is partial and in-frame only. V, J and clone size were drawn from that table, and D and trimming were deduced from the DNA. The table records 210,000 or so clones, more than 75% of them present only once. Sample: PBMCs or T cells enriched from blood (not recorded which). The chain carries TRBV18 and TRBJ1-1; no clear D gene. This TCR came from a man aged 25-45 years with acute COVID-19. This chain's CDR3 is CASSSPPNPREAFF. DNA for the CDR3: TGTGCCAGCTCATCACCACCTAATCCCCGTGAAGCTTTCTTT.